This TCR beta chain is drawn from a study of CD8 T cells in Susac syndrome (dated by TCRdb to between 2018 and 2021). In terms of the full investigation: The study used repertoire sequencing to test whether antigen drove CD8+ T cell activation and differentiation in Susac syndrome. CD8+ T cell repertoire clonality was compared between over 9 healthy donors, approximately 14 Susac syndrome patients and 15 or so multiple sclerosis patients. Broader findings and caveats from the paper: The number of individuals in the TCR sequencing and HLA analysis was acknowledged as relatively small.

Peripheral blood CD8+ and CD4+ T cells from healthy donors, Susac syndrome patients and multiple sclerosis patients were profiled using high-throughput TCR beta sequencing. The multiple sclerosis controls were treatment-naive patients whose relapsing-remitting disease, either stable or active, fulfilled the revised McDonald criteria. Bulk CD8+ and CD4+ T cells were purified by magnetic negative isolation, while CD8+ TEMRA cells were enriched using FACS. Blood was drawn into EDTA tubes, processed within 24 hours, and PBMCs were isolated by density gradient centrifugation. PBMCs intended for TCR sequencing were cryopreserved in liquid nitrogen and thawed later in a water bath at 37 degrees C. The sorted or isolated CD4+, CD8+ and CD8+ TEMRA cells reached a purity of at least 90%. RNA was extracted with the RNeasy kit and roughly 0.45 to 1 ug was reverse transcribed using random hexamers. The immunoSEQ multiplex PCR assay, covering 54 Vbeta and 13 Jbeta segments, was used to amplify TCR beta CDR3 regions. Bias from PCR amplification was corrected by using a synthetic template baseline for primer optimization and for computational correction. The source study handled its data this way. Only productive sequences were kept, with reads annotated to V, D and J genes according to IMGT and analyzed in immunoSEQ Analyzer. Clonality was calculated as one minus the Shannon entropy normalized by log2 of the number of productive unique sequences. For each patient and control, public and private clones were evaluated within the 100 most prevalent clones. Clones were defined as Susac-specific when absent from the healthy and MS cohorts, from fewer than 1,300 published viral clones and from other ImmuneACCESS disease sequences. TCRdb trimmed public reads at Q25 via fastp, called clones via MiXCR and kept in-frame beta chains. One record per CDR3 amino acid sequence lists the most common genes and DNA. TCRdb, not the original authors, processed these V and J calls. The sample contains 150,000 to 200,000 distinct CDR3 sequences, around 96% of them found a single time. Less than 0.2% of the sample rests with the top ten.

Trimming removed 3 bases from V and 2 bases from J; the gene matches leave 5 bases unexplained. The CDR3 has 16 amino acids, counting the end cysteine and phenylalanine. The sequence is cut down to CDR3 DNA, 48 bases in frame from base 1. CDR1 and CDR2 are drawn from the germline V gene (reference sequence): SEHNR, FQNEAQ. This clonotype has a single count. It has no known antigen specificity. No base qualities exist here, and no much larger clone lies one base off it. One read offers little support. This TCR was recovered from a human donor with multiple sclerosis. The sequence is built from TRBV7-9 and TRBJ2-1, with TRBD2 matching 9 junction bases. Sequencing used CD8+ T cells from PBMCs. The base sequence is TGTGCCAGCAGCTTTGGGCGGGAGGGCCCCTACAATGAGCAGTTCTTC. This gives the protein CASSFGREGPYNEQFF.